This record covers a single T cell receptor beta chain. Its antigen remains unidentified. No base quality information exists; no much larger clone differs at one position. This record belongs to a study of T cell repertoires in cytomegalovirus infection (dated by TCRdb to about 2019). Looking at the study overall: The HLA type of each donor mattered for the analysis, because public TCR beta signatures pointed to carriage of CMV infection along with the matching HLA type.

From its cysteine to its phenylalanine, the CDR3 spans 12 amino acids. This entry keeps only the CDR3 DNA: 36 bases, framed from base 1. Trimming at the junction amounts to 5 bases on V and 7 bases on J, and the germline ends lie 14 bases apart. CDR1 is given as DFQATT and CDR2 as SNEGSKA, both from the germline V gene (reference sequence). TCRdb records Illumina HiSeq 1500 as the sequencer. The raw public data were reprocessed by TCRdb itself: fastp quality trimming at Q25, MiXCR clonotype calling, in-frame beta chains only. Rows merge per CDR3 protein into single entries with the most common DNA and genes. The table for this sample lists 250,000 to 300,000 distinct CDR3 sequences; around 15% of them were counted only once. The ten largest clonotypes hold 7% to 9.5% of the sample. On the study overall, not on this receptor specifically: In the ex vivo response, HLA-C-restricted CMV-specific TCR beta clonotypes were dominant, and in two of eight donors the single most frequent clonotype came from this HLA-C-restricted group. In both this cohort and an independent roughly 330-donor cohort, the cumulative frequency of public TCR beta family members distinguished carriers of CMV infection plus the relevant HLA type.

This sequence originates from a human donor in good health (CMV status not recorded). Some clones in this sample may be carry-over from other donors' samples. The chain employs TRBV20-1 and TRBJ1-2; TRBD1 is perhaps the D gene, given 5 matching bases. The sample taken for sequencing was PBMCs. The DNA is as follows: TGCAGTGCTGGCCCCCAGGGAAGTGGCTACACCTTC. It codes for CSAGPQGSGYTF.